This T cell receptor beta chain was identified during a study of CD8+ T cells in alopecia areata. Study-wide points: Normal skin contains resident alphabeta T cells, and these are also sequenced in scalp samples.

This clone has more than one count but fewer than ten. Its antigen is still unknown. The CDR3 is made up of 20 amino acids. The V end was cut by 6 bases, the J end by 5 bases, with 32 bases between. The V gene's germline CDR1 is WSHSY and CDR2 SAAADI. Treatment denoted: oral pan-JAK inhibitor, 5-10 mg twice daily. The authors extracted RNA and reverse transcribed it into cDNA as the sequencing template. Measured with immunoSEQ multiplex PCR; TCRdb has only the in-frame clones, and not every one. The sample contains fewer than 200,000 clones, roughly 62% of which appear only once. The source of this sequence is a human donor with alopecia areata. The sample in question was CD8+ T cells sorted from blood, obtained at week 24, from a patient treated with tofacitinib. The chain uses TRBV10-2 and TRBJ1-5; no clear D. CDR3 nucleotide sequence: TGCGCCAGCAGCGGTTCGCTCCTCCGGGGTTTTAACAGTCTTTATCAGCCCCAGCATTTT. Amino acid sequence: CASSGSLLRGFNSLYQPQHF.